These T cell receptor beta chains were read from a single sample in a study of blood T cell repertoires in COVID-19. The table came from immunoSEQ multiplex PCR; TCRdb's copy has only in-frame clones and leaves some out. Among 200,000 to 250,000 clones listed, 70% to 90% were seen once. The sequencing input was peripheral blood. These TCRs come from a woman aged 70-85 years with COVID-19, enrolled during active disease. CDR3s include the opening cysteine and the closing phenylalanine or tryptophan. The D gene is left open where the match is weak. For some rows the clone size is stated as once, few or many, or as a class when expanded; others skip it.

D gene	clone size	V gene	J gene	CDR3 protein	CDR3 DNA
TRBD2	NA	TRBV6-2/TRBV6-3	TRBJ2-2	CASSYSGGHTGELFF	TGTGCCAGCAGTTATAGCGGGGGGCACACCGGGGAGCTGTTTTTT
NA	NA	TRBV3-1/TRBV3-2	TRBJ1-6	CASSQVFQGNSPLHF	TGTGCCAGCAGCCAAGTTTTCCAGGGAAATTCACCCCTCCACTTT
NA	NA	TRBV30	TRBJ2-2	CAWGADSGPGELFF	TGTGCCTGGGGGGCAGACTCCGGACCCGGGGAGCTGTTTTTT
TRBD1	NA	TRBV7-2	TRBJ2-2	CASSYWTGRTGELFF	TGTGCCAGCAGCTATTGGACAGGGAGAACCGGGGAGCTGTTTTTT
TRBD2	NA	TRBV19	TRBJ2-1	CASSTNLASGVSRSSYNEQFF	TGTGCCAGTAGTACAAACCTAGCTAGCGGAGTATCACGGAGCTCCTACAATGAGCAGTTCTTC
TRBD1	NA	TRBV19	TRBJ1-6	CASRRTGGSVPLHF	TGTGCCAGTAGGCGGACAGGGGGTTCTGTCCCCCTCCACTTT
NA	NA	TRBV2	TRBJ1-2	CASRATENYGYTF	TGTGCCAGCAGGGCGACAGAGAACTATGGCTACACCTTC
TRBD1	NA	TRBV28	TRBJ1-5	CASSLRFIWRTGGRSNQPQHF	TGTGCCAGCAGTTTAAGGTTTATTTGGAGAACAGGGGGACGGAGCAATCAGCCCCAGCATTTT
TRBD1	NA	TRBV6-6	TRBJ2-7	CASSRRGQGSYEQYF	TGTGCCAGCAGCCGCCGGGGACAGGGGTCGTACGAGCAGTACTTC
NA	NA	TRBV7-9	TRBJ1-6	CASSLAPGEPSNSPLHF	TGTGCCAGCAGCTTAGCGCCGGGGGAACCGAGTAATTCACCCCTCCACTTT
TRBD1	NA	TRBV13	TRBJ2-5	CASSHRQGQETQYF	TGTGCCAGCAGCCACAGACAGGGACAAGAGACCCAGTACTTC
TRBD2	NA	TRBV7-9	TRBJ2-1	CASSSPGTSVSSYNEQFF	TGTGCCAGCAGCTCCCCCGGGACTAGCGTCAGCTCCTACAATGAGCAGTTCTTC
NA	NA	TRBV11-3	TRBJ2-5	CASSLATGRETQYF	TGTGCCAGCAGCTTGGCGACAGGTCGGGAGACCCAGTACTTC
NA	NA	TRBV4-3	TRBJ2-5	CASSLNDRRQETQYF	TGCGCCAGCAGCCTCAATGACAGGAGACAAGAGACCCAGTACTTC
NA	NA	TRBV6-6	TRBJ1-5	CASRSFRGQPQHF	TGTGCCAGCAGGTCCTTTAGGGGTCAGCCCCAGCATTTT
NA	few	TRBV4-1	TRBJ2-1	CASSQATGLPAYNEQFF	TGCGCCAGCAGCCAAGCGACAGGCCTCCCTGCCTACAATGAGCAGTTCTTC
NA	NA	TRBV7-3	TRBJ2-2	CASSPAPANTGELFF	TGTGCCAGCAGCCCCGCTCCGGCGAACACCGGGGAGCTGTTTTTT
TRBD2	NA	TRBV11-3	TRBJ2-1	CASSREAGGNGEQFF	TGTGCCAGCAGCCGAGAAGCGGGAGGTAATGGTGAGCAGTTCTTC
NA	NA	TRBV28	TRBJ2-1	CASRLTRAPGSEQFF	TGTGCCAGCAGACTGACTAGGGCCCCGGGGAGCGAGCAGTTCTTC
NA	NA	TRBV12-2	TRBJ2-5	CASRFRLASQETQYF	TGTGCAAGTCGCTTTCGGCTAGCGAGCCAAGAGACCCAGTACTTC
TRBD2	NA	TRBV11-2	TRBJ2-7	CASSLVTSGPSYEQYF	TGTGCCAGCAGCTTAGTGACTAGCGGACCTTCCTACGAGCAGTACTTC
TRBD1	NA	TRBV10-3	TRBJ1-3	CAIKEPGTGTNTIYF	TGTGCCATCAAGGAGCCCGGGACAGGGACAAACACCATATATTTT
TRBD1	NA	TRBV6-5	TRBJ2-1	CASSTPGQGVNEQFF	TGTGCCAGCAGTACACCGGGACAGGGCGTCAATGAGCAGTTCTTC
TRBD1	NA	TRBV7-2	TRBJ2-2	CASSLAGGGTGELFF	TGTGCCAGCAGCTTAGCAGGGGGCGGAACCGGGGAGCTGTTTTTT
TRBD1	few	TRBV2	TRBJ1-4	CATATGIYEKLFF	TGTGCCACCGCGACAGGGATCTATGAAAAACTGTTTTTT
TRBD1	NA	TRBV5-1	TRBJ1-2	CASSLGQGGNYGYTF	TGCGCCAGCAGCTTGGGTCAGGGGGGAAACTATGGCTACACCTTC
NA	NA	TRBV2	TRBJ1-5	CASSELRQPNQPQHF	TGTGCCAGCAGTGAACTCAGACAGCCTAATCAGCCCCAGCATTTT
TRBD1	NA	TRBV7-2	TRBJ2-5	CASSFPIGGAETQYF	TGTGCCAGCAGCTTCCCAATAGGGGGCGCGGAGACCCAGTACTTC
TRBD1	NA	TRBV23-1	TRBJ1-2	CASSSPDRGRDYGYTF	TGCGCCAGCAGCTCACCCGACAGGGGGCGCGACTATGGCTACACCTTC
NA	NA	TRBV6-5	TRBJ1-2	CASSSGRNYYGYTF	TGTGCCAGCAGCAGCGGACGGAACTACTATGGCTACACCTTC
NA	once	TRBV5-4	TRBJ1-4	CASSSRGRGNEKLFF	TGTGCCAGCAGCTCTCGTGGGAGGGGAAATGAAAAACTGTTTTTT
NA	NA	TRBV4-3	TRBJ1-2	CASSHAYREGMEYGYTF	TGCGCCAGCAGCCACGCCTACAGGGAGGGCATGGAGTATGGCTACACCTTC
NA	NA	TRBV13	TRBJ1-2	CASSLGQNYGYTF	TGTGCCAGCAGCTTAGGCCAGAACTATGGCTACACCTTC
NA	NA	TRBV19	TRBJ1-3	CASTGTIGNTIYF	TGTGCCAGTACTGGGACAATCGGAAACACCATATATTTT
TRBD2	NA	TRBV9	TRBJ2-3	CASSVVPLAGGADTQYF	TGTGCCAGCAGCGTCGTCCCCCTAGCGGGAGGGGCAGATACGCAGTATTTT
NA	NA	TRBV11-2	TRBJ2-5	CASSPTGPGETQYF	TGTGCCAGCAGTCCAACGGGTCCCGGGGAGACCCAGTACTTC
TRBD1	NA	TRBV7-9	TRBJ1-3	CASSPGQGLGNTIYF	TGTGCCAGCAGCCCGGGACAGGGGCTTGGAAACACCATATATTTT
NA	NA	TRBV12-3/TRBV12-4	TRBJ1-5	CASSLIPIQPQHF	TGTGCCAGCAGTTTAATCCCCATTCAGCCCCAGCATTTT
TRBD2	NA	TRBV5-1	TRBJ2-7	CASSLGLAGPSYEQYF	TGCGCCAGCAGCTTGGGACTAGCGGGTCCCTCCTACGAGCAGTACTTC
NA	NA	TRBV6-1	TRBJ2-2	CASSDGATNTGELFF	TGTGCCAGCAGTGATGGTGCAACTAACACCGGGGAGCTGTTTTTT
TRBD1	NA	TRBV7-7	TRBJ1-1	CASSLAGQGTEAFF	TGTGCTAGCAGCTTAGCGGGACAGGGGACTGAAGCTTTCTTT
NA	NA	TRBV7-8	TRBJ1-1	CASSLMGGYDTEAFF	TGTGCCAGCAGCTTAATGGGGGGATATGACACTGAAGCTTTCTTT
NA	NA	TRBV6-5	TRBJ1-5	CASSYSGGNQPQHF	TGTGCCAGCAGTTACTCGGGGGGAAATCAGCCCCAGCATTTT
TRBD2	NA	TRBV5-1	TRBJ2-3	CASSLVVAGGPGTDTQYF	TGCGCCAGCAGCTTGGTTGTTGCGGGGGGGCCGGGGACAGATACGCAGTATTTT
NA	NA	TRBV7-2	TRBJ1-1	CASSQVSRSTEAFF	TGTGCCAGCAGTCAGGTGTCCAGAAGCACTGAAGCTTTCTTT
TRBD1	NA	TRBV27	TRBJ2-4	CASSSRQGVPYF	TGTGCCAGCAGTTCCCGACAGGGGGTCCCGTACTTC
TRBD2	NA	TRBV7-2	TRBJ2-3	CASRGSSGGTSTDTQYF	TGTGCCAGCAGGGGGTCCAGCGGGGGGACTAGCACAGATACGCAGTATTTT
NA	NA	TRBV24-1	TRBJ1-4	CATSAPLRGNEKLFF	TGTGCCACCAGTGCCCCCCTGAGAGGGAATGAAAAACTGTTTTTT
NA	NA	TRBV4-2	TRBJ1-5	CASSQGQINQPQHF	TGTGCCAGCAGCCAAGGACAGATCAATCAGCCCCAGCATTTT
NA	NA	TRBV30	TRBJ1-6	CAWGSESPLHF	TGTGCCTGGGGGTCGGAGTCACCCCTCCACTTT
TRBD2	NA	TRBV7-3	TRBJ2-7	CASSLGASGYEQYF	TGTGCCAGCAGCTTAGGGGCTAGCGGGTACGAGCAGTACTTC
TRBD1	NA	TRBV7-9	TRBJ1-1	CASSFIDRGNTEAFF	TGTGCCAGCAGCTTTATCGACAGGGGGAACACTGAAGCTTTCTTT
NA	NA	TRBV5-4	TRBJ1-2	CASSPRRADGYTF	TGTGCCAGCAGCCCCCGCAGGGCGGATGGCTACACCTTC
NA	once	TRBV5-6	TRBJ2-6	CASSFDRSSGANVLTF	TGTGCCAGCAGCTTTGACAGAAGCTCTGGGGCCAACGTCCTGACTTTC